These 16 T cell receptor beta chains share one sample of origin, sequenced in a study of blood T cell repertoires in COVID-19. The method was immunoSEQ multiplex PCR; TCRdb's version includes in-frame clones alone and lacks a portion of them. The sample lists some 77,000 clones; nearly 85% were seen once. The sample taken for sequencing was peripheral blood. These receptor sequences come from a woman aged 60 to 75 with acute or convalescent COVID-19.

This clone was observed a single time. V gene TRBV18 combines with J gene TRBJ1-6, with D possibly TRBD1 on 5 matching bases. CDR3 length equals 14 residues. Trimming stripped 4 bases from V and 10 bases from J, with 14 bases between. CDR1 KGHSH and CDR2 LQKENI come from the germline V gene. The CDR3 bases are TGTGCCAGCTCACGTGCAGGGAGGGACTCACCCCTCCACTTT. Protein product: CASSRAGRDSPLHF.

The chain employs TRBV9 and TRBJ2-3, with 8 bases matching TRBD2. J gave up 3 bases and V 3 bases, and 6 bases lay outside the gene matches. The CDR3 is made up of 15 amino acids. Germline values: CDR1 SGDLS, CDR2 YYNGEE. CDR3 DNA sequence: TGTGCCAGCAGCGCGACGGGGGGGCCAACAGATACGCAGTATTTT. Residues: CASSATGGPTDTQYF.

The chain employs TRBV29-1 and TRBJ1-6; the D is unclear. The CDR3 extends over 13 amino acids. The germline gives CDR1 SQVTM, CDR2 ANQGSEA. V shed 0 bases and J shed 9 bases, with 9 bases lying between them. CDR3 DNA sequence: TGCAGCGTTGAAGATGAGGAGGGTTCACCCCTCCACTTT. It codes for CSVEDEEGSPLHF.

The V and J genes are TRBV5-1 and TRBJ2-1, with D possibly TRBD2 on 5 matching bases. The germline gives CDR1 SGHRS, CDR2 YFSETQ. The CDR3 is 16 residues long. V was pared by 0 bases and J by 10 bases, with 20 bases between. This chain's CDR3 is CASSLAEQRAVSEQFF. CDR3 DNA sequence: TGCGCCAGCAGCTTGGCCGAACAGAGGGCGGTTTCAGAGCAGTTCTTC.

The chain combines TRBV11-2 with TRBJ2-2; 10 nucleotides line up with TRBD2. This CDR3 is built from 16 residues. Germline CDR1 is SGHAT and CDR2 is FQNNGV. The trim removed 5 bases at V and 4 bases at J, leaving 7 bases unmatched. The CDR3 DNA reads as TGTGCCAGCAGCACTAGCGGGACTTCGGGCACCGGGGAGCTGTTTTTT. Protein product: CASSTSGTSGTGELFF.

The chain carries TRBV7-8 and TRBJ1-5, with 8 bases fitting TRBD1. The CDR3 extends over 19 amino acids. V lost 5 bases to trimming and J lost 2 bases; unmatched junction nucleotides: 17. The germline V gene has CDR1 SGHVS and CDR2 FQNEAQ. The CDR3 loop reads CASSQGQGRRVGGNQPQHF. Here the CDR3 DNA reads TGTGCCAGCAGCCAAGGACAGGGTCGGAGGGTAGGGGGCAATCAGCCCCAGCATTTT.

The chain carries TRBV6-5 and TRBJ2-1, with D perhaps matching TRBD2 (7 bases). This CDR3 has 15 residues. In germline, CDR1 is MNHEY, CDR2 SVGAGI. Trimming took off 5 bases at V and 5 bases at J, with 16 bases between the two ends. The CDR3 nucleotides read TGTGCCAGCAGTCCCGAAGGGGGGGCCCACAATGAGCAGTTCTTC. It encodes CASSPEGGAHNEQFF.

This clone has only a few counts. The V and J genes are TRBV20-1 and TRBJ2-7; 8 bases map to TRBD2. There are 13 residues in the CDR3. CDR1 DFQATT and CDR2 SNEGSKA come from the germline V gene (reference sequence). With 3 bases clipped from V and 3 bases from J, the junction kept 4 bases outside the gene matches. The CDR3 here is CSASGTRIYEQYF. CDR3 sequence (DNA): TGCAGTGCTAGTGGGACTAGGATCTACGAGCAGTACTTC.

The V call is TRBV18, the J call TRBJ2-7; a weak D match, TRBD1 (6 bases). V lost 3 bases and J lost 7, with 19 bases in between. CDR3 length: 15 amino acids. Germline CDR1 KGHSH, CDR2 LQKENI. CDR3 residues: CASSPPGTQGLEQYF. The CDR3 coding sequence is TGTGCCAGCTCACCTCCCGGGACCCAGGGGTTAGAGCAGTACTTC.

V usage is TRBV19 and J usage is TRBJ1-1, with 9 bases fitting TRBD1. The CDR3 length is 15 residues. The junction had 8 bases not matched to a gene; V was cut back by 5 bases and J by 4 bases. Germline CDR1 and CDR2: LNHDA and SQIVND (reference sequence). Written as DNA, the CDR3 is TGTGCCAGTAGTTTCCGGGACAGGGATCTCACTGAAGCTTTCTTT. The encoded protein is CASSFRDRDLTEAFF.

This clone was seen more than once but under ten times. The chain is built from TRBV18 and TRBJ2-1; D is uncertain. CDR3 length: 14 residues. V dropped 4 bases and J dropped 8 bases, with 15 bases sitting between them. Germline CDR1 and CDR2: KGHSH and LQKENI. DNA for the CDR3: TGTGCCAGCTCACGTTCACCAAGATACTATGAGCAGTTCTTC. Translating it yields CASSRSPRYYEQFF.

V gene TRBV5-1 combines with J gene TRBJ1-3, with TRBD1 matching 10 bases. The V segment lost 4 bases and the J segment 2 bases; nucleotides outside the gene matches: 3. Germline V lookup: CDR1 SGHRS, CDR2 YFSETQ. The CDR3 sequence is 15 residues long. As DNA, the CDR3 is TGCGCCAGCAGCCGGGACAGGGGAACTGGAAACACCATATATTTT. This translates into CASSRDRGTGNTIYF.

The chain carries TRBV3-1 (or the pseudogene TRBV3-2) and TRBJ1-5, with D hard to call. Trimming took 1 base from V and 6 from J, leaving 13 bases between them. The germline V gene encodes CDR1 LGHDT and CDR2 YNNKEL (reference sequence). The CDR3 covers 15 residues. This CDR3 is CASSQGAGSGQPQHF. In DNA form, the CDR3 reads TGTGCCAGCAGCCAAGGAGCGGGGAGCGGTCAGCCCCAGCATTTT.

This chain uses TRBV19 with TRBJ1-2; no clear D gene. Trimming took off 6 bases at V and 5 bases at J, with 16 bases between the two ends. CDR1 and CDR2 (germline): LNHDA, SQIVND (reference sequence). The CDR3 extends over 14 amino acids. CDR3 bases: TGTGCCAGTAGCATTCCCCCCGGAGAGTATGGCTACACCTTC. This sequence encodes CASSIPPGEYGYTF.

The chain couples TRBV7-6 to TRBJ1-5; 8 bases line up with TRBD1. The length of the CDR3 is 15 residues. The germline V gene encodes CDR1 SGHVS and CDR2 FNYEAQ. J lost 3 bases, V lost 5 bases, and 6 bases had no gene match. The CDR3 reads CASSPGQGNNQPQHF. CDR3 coding DNA: TGTGCCAGCAGCCCAGGACAGGGTAACAATCAGCCCCAGCATTTT. Full variable domain (missing parts from reference TRBV7-6 and TRBJ1-5): GAGVSQSPRYKVTKRGQDVALRCDPISGHVSLYWYRQALGQGPEFLTYFNYEAQQDKSGLPNDRFSAERPEGSISTLTIQRTEQRDSAMYRCASSPGQGNNQPQHFGDGTRLSIL.

V and J are TRBV30 and TRBJ1-1, with D tentatively TRBD1 (5 bases). Trimming took 2 bases from V and 5 from J, leaving 18 bases between them. The CDR3 contains 15 residues. Germline values: CDR1 GTSNPN, CDR2 SVGIG (reference sequence). CDR3 residues: CAWSPQGSLATEAFF. CDR3 DNA: TGTGCCTGGAGTCCGCAGGGATCTCTCGCGACTGAAGCTTTCTTT.